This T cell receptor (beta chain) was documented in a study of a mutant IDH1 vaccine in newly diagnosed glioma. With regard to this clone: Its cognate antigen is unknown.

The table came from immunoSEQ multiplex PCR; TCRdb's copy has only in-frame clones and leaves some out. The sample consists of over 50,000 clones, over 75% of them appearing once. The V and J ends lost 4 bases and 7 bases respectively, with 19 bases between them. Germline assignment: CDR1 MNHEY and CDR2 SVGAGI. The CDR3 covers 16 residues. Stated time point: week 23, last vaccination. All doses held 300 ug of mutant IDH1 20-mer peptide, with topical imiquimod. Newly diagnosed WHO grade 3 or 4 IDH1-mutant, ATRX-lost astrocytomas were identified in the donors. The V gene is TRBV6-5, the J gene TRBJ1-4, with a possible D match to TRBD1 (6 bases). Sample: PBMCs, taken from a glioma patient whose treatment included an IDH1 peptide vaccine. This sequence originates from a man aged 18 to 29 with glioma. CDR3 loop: CASSLGRTVIGEKLFF. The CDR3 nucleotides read TGTGCCAGCAGTTTGGGTCGGACAGTGATTGGTGAAAAACTGTTTTTT.